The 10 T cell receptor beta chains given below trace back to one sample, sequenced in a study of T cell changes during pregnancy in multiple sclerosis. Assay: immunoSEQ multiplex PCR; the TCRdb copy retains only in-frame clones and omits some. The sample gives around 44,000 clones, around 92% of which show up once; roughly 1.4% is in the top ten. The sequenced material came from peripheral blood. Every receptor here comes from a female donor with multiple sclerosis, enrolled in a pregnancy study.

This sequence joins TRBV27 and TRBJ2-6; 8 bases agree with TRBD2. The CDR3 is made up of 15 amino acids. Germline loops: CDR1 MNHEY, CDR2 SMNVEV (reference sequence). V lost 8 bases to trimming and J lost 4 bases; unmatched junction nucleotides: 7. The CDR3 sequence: CASGRGGSGANVLTF. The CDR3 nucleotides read TGTGCCAGCGGCCGGGGGGGGTCCGGGGCCAACGTCCTGACTTTC.

In DNA form, the CDR3 reads TGTGCCAGCAGCCAACAGGGACCTAATGAAAAACTGTTTTTT. Translation: CASSQQGPNEKLFF. This chain joins TRBV7-2 and TRBJ1-4; possibly TRBD1 for D (6 bases). The CDR3 spans 14 residues. Trimming took 5 bases from V and 3 from J, leaving 10 bases between them. Germline CDR1 is SGHTA and CDR2 is FQGNSA.

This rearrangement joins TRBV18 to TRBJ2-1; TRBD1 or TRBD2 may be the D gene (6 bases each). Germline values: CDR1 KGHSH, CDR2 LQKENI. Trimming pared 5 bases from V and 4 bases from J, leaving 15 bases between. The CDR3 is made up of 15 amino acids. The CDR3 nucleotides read TGTGCCAGCTCAGCGGGGCAGGGGTCGTACAATGAGCAGTTCTTC. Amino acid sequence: CASSAGQGSYNEQFF.

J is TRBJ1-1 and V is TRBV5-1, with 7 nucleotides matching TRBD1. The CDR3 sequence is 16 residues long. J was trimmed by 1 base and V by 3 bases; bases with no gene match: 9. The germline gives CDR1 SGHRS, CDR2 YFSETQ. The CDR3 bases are TGCGCCAGCAGCTCGCCCTCACAGGGGAAGAACACTGAAGCTTTCTTT. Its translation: CASSSPSQGKNTEAFF.

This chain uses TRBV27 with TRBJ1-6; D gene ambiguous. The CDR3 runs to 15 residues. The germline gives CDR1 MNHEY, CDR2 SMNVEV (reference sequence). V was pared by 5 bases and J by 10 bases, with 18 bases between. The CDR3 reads CASSLKDLLGSPLHF. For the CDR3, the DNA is TGTGCCAGCAGTCTAAAGGATCTCCTGGGGTCACCCCTCCACTTT.

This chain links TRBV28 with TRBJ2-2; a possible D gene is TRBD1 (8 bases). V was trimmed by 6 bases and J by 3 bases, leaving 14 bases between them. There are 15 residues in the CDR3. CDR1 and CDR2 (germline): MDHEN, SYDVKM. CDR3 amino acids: CASSLTGGDTGELFF. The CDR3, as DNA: TGTGCCAGCAGCCTTACAGGGGGGGACACCGGGGAGCTGTTTTTT.

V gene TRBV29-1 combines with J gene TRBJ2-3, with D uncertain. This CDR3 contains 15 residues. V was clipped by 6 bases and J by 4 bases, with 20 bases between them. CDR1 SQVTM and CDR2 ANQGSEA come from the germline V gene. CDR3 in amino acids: CSVGRGRTLSDTQYF. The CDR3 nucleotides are TGCAGCGTCGGACGTGGGCGCACTCTGTCAGATACGCAGTATTTT.

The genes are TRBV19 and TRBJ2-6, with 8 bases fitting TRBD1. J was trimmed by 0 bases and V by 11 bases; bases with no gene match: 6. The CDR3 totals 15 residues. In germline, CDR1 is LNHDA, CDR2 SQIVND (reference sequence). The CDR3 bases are TGTGCCGCAACGACAGGGGACTCTGGGGCCAACGTCCTGACTTTC. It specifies CAATTGDSGANVLTF.

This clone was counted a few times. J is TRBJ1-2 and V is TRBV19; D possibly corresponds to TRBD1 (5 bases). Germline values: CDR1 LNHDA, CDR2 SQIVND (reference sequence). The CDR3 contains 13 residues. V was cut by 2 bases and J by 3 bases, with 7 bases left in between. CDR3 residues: CASSIFRDYGYTF. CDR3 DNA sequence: TGTGCCAGTAGTATATTCAGGGACTATGGCTACACCTTC.

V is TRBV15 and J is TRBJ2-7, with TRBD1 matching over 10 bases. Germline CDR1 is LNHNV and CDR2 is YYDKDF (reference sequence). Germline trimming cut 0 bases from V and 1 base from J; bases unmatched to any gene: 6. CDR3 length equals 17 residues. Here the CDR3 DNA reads TGTGCCACCAGCAGAGATCAGGGGACAGGGGCTTCCTACGAGCAGTACTTC. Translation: CATSRDQGTGASYEQYF.